These T cell receptor beta chains were read from a single sample in a study of regulatory T cells in long-lasting Graves disease. TCRdb re-called the multiplex PCR reads with MiXCR, one entry per CDR3 protein. Of about 340,000 distinct CDR3 sequences in the sample, 20% were seen once. The sample consisted of peripheral blood mononuclear cells (PBMCs), taken when the disease was refractory, from a patient treated with antithyroid drugs. Every receptor here comes from a female donor with Graves disease. Both conserved end residues are part of each CDR3.

TRBV6-5	TRBJ1-4	CASSYSKGQTNEKLFF
TRBV6-9	TRBJ1-4	CASSYGGITSATNEKLFF
TRBV5-1	TRBJ2-2	CASSSGLENTGELFF
TRBV5-4	TRBJ2-7	CTSSSPLTGPAYEQYF
TRBV5-1	TRBJ2-7	CASSSGTSGVEQYF
TRBV10-3	TRBJ2-7	CASLAGTESYEQYF
TRBV12-3/TRBV12-4	TRBJ2-3	CASSLEGRGADTQYF
TRBV12-3/TRBV12-4	TRBJ2-7	CASSLAGFAAQYF
TRBV12-3/TRBV12-4	TRBJ2-2	CASSAPALKGRTGELFF
TRBV20-1	TRBJ2-7	CSATGWGVRTYEQYF
TRBV2	TRBJ2-3	CASRSGGADTQYF
TRBV2	TRBJ1-4	CASSRQPAATNEKLFF
TRBV12-3/TRBV12-4	TRBJ1-2	CASSQGGTPDNYGYTF
TRBV29-1	TRBJ2-7	CSVSGGSGSEQYF
TRBV18	TRBJ2-3	CASSPPGTRMGDTQYF
TRBV11-2	TRBJ2-5	CASSLVRGRAGETQYF
TRBV18	TRBJ2-6	CASSPPTRGFGANVLTF
TRBV24-1	TRBJ2-7	CATSDGARPYEQYF
TRBV20-1	TRBJ2-7	CSASSLGEGAGDEQYF
TRBV4-1	TRBJ1-5	CALFYSRTGRGQPQHF
TRBV7-3	TRBJ2-5	CASSLNAAGETQYF
TRBV2	TRBJ2-2	CASSGLAGVGGELFF
TRBV20-1	TRBJ1-1	CSARDKWRGTAFF
TRBV20-1	TRBJ1-1	CSAITYLYTEAFF
TRBV7-9	TRBJ2-2	CASSPRASANTGELFF